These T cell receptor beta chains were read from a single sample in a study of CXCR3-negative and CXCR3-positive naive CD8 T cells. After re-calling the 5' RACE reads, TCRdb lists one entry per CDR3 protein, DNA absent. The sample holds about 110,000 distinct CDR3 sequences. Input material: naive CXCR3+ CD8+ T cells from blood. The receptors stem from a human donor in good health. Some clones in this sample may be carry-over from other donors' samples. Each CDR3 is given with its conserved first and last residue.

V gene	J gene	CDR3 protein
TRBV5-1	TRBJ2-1	CASSPGQGKYNEQFF
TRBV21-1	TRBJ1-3	CASSKGSPGRLTSGNTIYF
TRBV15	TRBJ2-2	CATREGRYTGELFF
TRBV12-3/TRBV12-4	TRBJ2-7	CASSPAGLEQYF
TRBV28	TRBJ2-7	CASSFEQGLNEQYF
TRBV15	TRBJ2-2	CASVLAGETELFF
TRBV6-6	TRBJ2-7	CASQEGVHYEQYF
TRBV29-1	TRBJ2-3	CSVAGGRSTDTQYF
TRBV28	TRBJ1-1	CASSSDRGMNTEAFF
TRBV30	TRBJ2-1	CAWFGDNEQFF